This T cell receptor beta chain derives from a study of cytomegalovirus exposure and HLA in healthy donors. General study points: Productive rates of about 87% or about 30% were seen for most TCR beta V segments in an earlier analysis.

To note about this clone: Antigen unknown.

Primers: 60 Vbeta forward and 13 Jbeta reverse. Some clones are missing from TCRdb's copy, which holds only in-frame ones; the method was immunoSEQ multiplex PCR. The sample contains 150,000 or so clones, roughly 74% of which appear only once. J gave up 1 base and V 2 bases, and 3 bases lay outside the gene matches. Germline V CDR1 and CDR2: GTSNPN, SVGIG (reference sequence). CDR3 length equals 16 residues. The specimen sequenced was PBMCs. This clonotype originated in a man between 18 and 29 years old in good health and CMV-seronegative. J is TRBJ2-3 and V is TRBV30; 13 bases are shared with TRBD2. The CDR3 reads CAWSPGLAGGTDTQYF. The CDR3 DNA follows: TGTGCCTGGAGTCCAGGACTAGCGGGGGGCACAGATACGCAGTATTTT.